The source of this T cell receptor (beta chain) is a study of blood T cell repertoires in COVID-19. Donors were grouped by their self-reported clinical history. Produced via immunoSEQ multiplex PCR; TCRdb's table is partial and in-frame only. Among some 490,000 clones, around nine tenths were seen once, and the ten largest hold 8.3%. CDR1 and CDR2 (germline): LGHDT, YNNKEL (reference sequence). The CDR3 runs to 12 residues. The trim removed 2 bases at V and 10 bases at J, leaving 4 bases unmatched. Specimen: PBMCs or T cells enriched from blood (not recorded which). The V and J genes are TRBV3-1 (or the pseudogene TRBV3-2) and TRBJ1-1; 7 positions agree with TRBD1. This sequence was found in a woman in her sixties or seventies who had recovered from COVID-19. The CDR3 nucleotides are TGTGCCAGCAGCCAATCGAACAGGGGAGCTTTCTTT. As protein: CASSQSNRGAFF.